Each of the 18 T cell receptor beta chains below was sequenced from the same sample in a study of Ad26.COV2.S vaccination and SARS-CoV-2 variants. Some clones are missing from TCRdb's copy, which holds only in-frame ones; the method was immunoSEQ multiplex PCR. The sample lists approximately 410,000 clones, approximately 87% occurring once. Treatment of the sample: roughly 19 received Ad26.COV2.S at low or high dose, single or two shots; 5 received placebo; per-sample allocation not given. Day 63 following the first vaccine or placebo injection was when the samples were taken. This sample comprised peripheral blood, obtained in a trial of Ad26.COV2.S vaccine versus placebo. All receptors derive from a person aged 18-60 years who received the Ad26.COV2.S COVID-19 vaccine or a placebo.

This rearrangement joins TRBV6-2 or TRBV6-3 to TRBJ2-3; D uncertain. From germline, CDR1 is MNHEY and CDR2 SVGEGT. The V gene lost 1 base and the J gene lost 6 bases, with 11 bases spanning the gap. This CDR3 is 14 amino acids long. Here the CDR3 reads CASSYWVSTDTQYF. In nucleotides, the CDR3 is TGTGCCAGCAGTTACTGGGTCTCGACGGATACGCAGTATTTT.

The genes are TRBV7-3 and TRBJ2-1; D uncertain. Germline V lookup: CDR1 SGHTA, CDR2 FQGTGA. The V gene lost 5 bases and the J gene lost 2 bases, with 10 bases spanning the gap. The CDR3 covers 14 residues. The CDR3: CASSQTGPYNEQFF. In DNA form, the CDR3 reads TGTGCCAGCAGCCAAACCGGGCCCTACAATGAGCAGTTCTTC.

CDR3 sequence reads: CASSPEDSYEQYF. CDR3 coding DNA: TGTGCCAGCAGCCCCGAGGACAGCTACGAGCAGTACTTC. This chain joins TRBV7-9 and TRBJ2-7; TRBD1 is a possible D gene (6 bases). V was trimmed by 5 bases and J by 3 bases, leaving 11 bases between them. CDR1 is SEHNR, CDR2 FQNEAQ, per germline (reference sequence). The CDR3 runs 13 residues.

The genes are TRBV18 and TRBJ1-3; unclear D gene. The CDR3 runs 16 residues. The germline V gene has CDR1 KGHSH and CDR2 LQKENI. Trimming cost V 1 base and J 0 bases, with 10 bases left between them. Here the CDR3 reads CASSPRSMGSGNTIYF. The CDR3 DNA is TGTGCCAGCTCACCACGGAGTATGGGCTCTGGAAACACCATATATTTT.

V and J are TRBV3-1 (or the pseudogene TRBV3-2) and TRBJ1-1; no definite D call. Germline loops: CDR1 LGHDT, CDR2 YNNKEL (reference sequence). The V end was cut by 1 base, the J end by 7 bases, with 13 bases between. The CDR3 runs 14 residues. CDR3 coding DNA: TGTGCCAGCAGCCAAGTACCCGGACTGGTTGAAGCTTTCTTT. Protein sequence: CASSQVPGLVEAFF.

This chain uses TRBV28 with TRBJ2-5; the match to TRBD2 covers 11 bases. The germline V gene encodes CDR1 MDHEN and CDR2 SYDVKM. Trimming took 5 bases from V and 1 from J; bases not matched to a gene: 6. The CDR3 has 16 amino acids. CDR3 bases: TGTGCCAGCAGTCTGTTGACTAGCGGGGTCCAAGAGACCCAGTACTTC. The encoded protein is CASSLLTSGVQETQYF. Drawing the rest from reference TRBV28 and TRBJ2-5, the complete variable domain is DVKVTQSSRYLVKRTGEKVFLECVQDMDHENMFWYRQDPGLGLRLIYFSYDVKMKEKGDIPEGYSVSREKKERFSLILESASTNQTSMYLCASSLLTSGVQETQYFGPGTRLLVL.

This clone was seen a handful of times. V usage is TRBV7-2 and J usage is TRBJ1-1, with D perhaps matching TRBD1 (5 bases). The CDR3 length is 14 residues. The ends were cut back, 2 bases at V and 3 bases at J, with 10 bases in the middle. Germline V gene lookup returns CDR1 SGHTA and CDR2 FQGNSA. DNA for the CDR3: TGTGCCAGCAGCTTATCCGGGGGATACACTGAAGCTTTCTTT. It encodes CASSLSGGYTEAFF.

This rearrangement joins TRBV13 to TRBJ2-2; D is possibly TRBD1 or TRBD2 (5 bases each). The V and J ends lost 4 bases and 7 bases respectively, with 10 bases between them. Germline V gene sequence: CDR1 PRHDT, CDR2 FYEKMQ (reference sequence). The CDR3 runs to 13 residues. The CDR3 nucleotides read TGTGCCAGCAGCTCGGGACGAATCGGGGAGCTGTTTTTT. It is translated as CASSSGRIGELFF.

The CDR3 sequence: CASSNRDGGSEQYF. CDR3 DNA sequence: TGTGCCAGTAGCAACCGGGACGGAGGCTCCGAGCAGTACTTC. This chain links TRBV19 with TRBJ2-7; D could derive from TRBD1 or TRBD2 (5 bases each). Germline V CDR1 and CDR2: LNHDA, SQIVND (reference sequence). The length of the CDR3 is 14 residues. Trimming took off 6 bases at V and 6 bases at J, with 18 bases between the two ends.

The gene calls are TRBV4-1 and TRBJ1-2, with TRBD1 matching over 8 bases. Germline V gives CDR1 MGHRA, CDR2 YSYEKL. Trimming removed 5 bases from V and 4 bases from J; junction bases left unmatched: 12. This CDR3 has 16 amino acids. The CDR3 nucleotides are TGCGCCAGCAGCGAGGCCGGACAGGGCGTAATCTATGGCTACACCTTC. This gives the protein CASSEAGQGVIYGYTF.

This clone was picked up one time. This chain connects TRBV6-6 to TRBJ1-2, with D perhaps TRBD1 (6 bases). Trimming removed 6 bases at V and 5 bases at J, with 19 bases between. Germline loops: CDR1 MNHNY, CDR2 SVGAGI (reference sequence). The CDR3 loop spans 15 amino acids. Written as DNA, the CDR3 is TGTGCCAGCAGGCGGACCGGGACATCCGCTTATGGCTACACCTTC. This gives the protein CASRRTGTSAYGYTF.

The genes are TRBV27 and TRBJ2-4; no clear D. Germline-derived CDR1 and CDR2 are MNHEY and SMNVEV (reference sequence). The CDR3 spans 15 residues. Trimming pared 8 bases from V and 2 bases from J, leaving 16 bases between. The CDR3 is CASAPRRNSKNIQYF. As DNA, the CDR3 is TGTGCCAGCGCGCCGCGACGGAATTCCAAAAACATTCAGTACTTC.

J is TRBJ2-7 and V is TRBV19; D perhaps matches TRBD1 (5 bases). The germline gives CDR1 LNHDA, CDR2 SQIVND (reference sequence). The CDR3 spans 14 residues. V lost 3 bases, J lost 3 bases, and 12 bases lay in between. For the CDR3, the DNA is TGTGCCAGTAGTATTGGCCAGGGTAGCTACGAGCAGTACTTC. It codes for CASSIGQGSYEQYF.

The chain recombines TRBV13 with TRBJ2-3; 12 bases fit TRBD2. The CDR3 extends over 16 amino acids. Per germline, CDR1 PRHDT and CDR2 FYEKMQ (reference sequence). With 4 bases clipped from V and 4 bases from J, the junction kept 6 bases outside the gene matches. The CDR3 region has the DNA TGTGCCAGCAGCTCGATGACTAGCGGGGGCGCAGATACGCAGTATTTT. Amino acids: CASSSMTSGGADTQYF.

The genes are TRBV4-3 and TRBJ1-2; a weak D match, TRBD1 (6 bases). This CDR3 contains 14 residues. The germline gives CDR1 LGHNA, CDR2 YSLEER. V dropped 3 bases and J dropped 4 bases, with 12 bases sitting between them. CDR3: CASSQKQGSYGYTF. In nucleotides, the CDR3 is TGCGCCAGCAGCCAGAAACAGGGTTCCTATGGCTACACCTTC.

V and J are TRBV11-2 and TRBJ1-1; weak D call: TRBD1 (5 bases). This CDR3 spans 15 amino acids. The germline gives CDR1 SGHAT, CDR2 FQNNGV. V lost 4 bases, J lost 2 bases, and 14 bases lay in between. CDR3 nucleotide sequence: TGTGCCAGCAGCTCCTCAGGGAGCCACAACACTGAAGCTTTCTTT. This sequence encodes CASSSSGSHNTEAFF.

The chain couples TRBV13 to TRBJ1-2; D might be TRBD1 (5 bases). V lost 5 bases and J lost 6, with 13 bases in between. Germline V gives CDR1 PRHDT, CDR2 FYEKMQ (reference sequence). The CDR3 totals 13 residues. CDR3 in DNA: TGTGCCAGCAGCGCCAGGGTCAGAGATGGCTACACCTTC. Protein sequence: CASSARVRDGYTF.

This clone was found once. The chain combines TRBV6-5 with TRBJ2-7, with D unresolved. Germline V gene sequence: CDR1 MNHEY, CDR2 SVGAGI. The CDR3 spans 13 residues. V lost 8 bases and J 6 bases, leaving 17 bases between the germline ends. The CDR3 bases are TGTGCCAGCGCTCGGACCCTTCAGGCCGAGCAGTACTTC. This sequence encodes CASARTLQAEQYF.